The source of this T cell receptor (beta chain) is a study of shared clonotypes between healthy human individuals. Whole-study context: A couple of female and a few male donors aged 18 to 49 were enrolled.

Germline lookup yields CDR1 MNHEY and CDR2 SVGAGI. The CDR3 runs 15 residues. V shed 6 bases, J shed 8 bases, and the junction held 12 bases outside the gene matches. Unsorted PBMC DNA sequencing spanned ten immunoSEQ deep assay plates. Clones were read by immunoSEQ multiplex PCR, and TCRdb kept only the in-frame ones, dropping some. The sample has about 460,000 clones, roughly three quarters seen once. The sample taken for sequencing was PBMCs. The chain uses TRBV6-5 and TRBJ2-1; 8 positions match TRBD2. The sequence derives from a woman between 40 and 50 years old in good health. Some clones in this sample may be carry-over from other donors' samples. CDR3 in amino acids: CASSDGRAFGDEQFF. Here the CDR3 DNA reads TGTGCCAGCAGCGACGGGAGGGCCTTCGGCGATGAGCAGTTCTTC.